Sequencing of this T cell receptor beta chain was carried out in a study of OX40 agonist ivuxolimab in advanced cancers. Study-wide context: Patients treated during dose escalation were battling hepatocellular carcinoma, melanoma, renal cell or head and neck cancer. Study-wide results and limits: Expanded clones were, on average, more numerous in CD8+ T cells than in CD4+.

As concerns this clone: What it binds is unknown.

Germline assignment: CDR1 SGHNT and CDR2 YYREEE (reference sequence). This CDR3 contains 15 residues. Trimming cost V 4 bases and J 2 bases, with 16 bases left between them. Autoimmune disease history or systemic immunosuppression excluded patients. The assay was immunoSEQ multiplex PCR, and TCRdb's table has in-frame clones only and misses some. The sample consists of fewer than 75,000 clones, roughly 92% of them appearing once. The sample in question was CD4+ or CD8+ T cells sorted from blood, obtained in a trial of the OX40 agonist ivuxolimab. The sequence was collected from an adult with an advanced solid tumor such as melanoma, head and neck, liver or kidney cancer. The J gene is TRBJ2-7, the V gene TRBV5-4; perhaps TRBD1 as D (8 bases). The CDR3 bases are TGTGCCAGCAGCCCAGGACAGGGACTAACCTACGAGCAGTACTTC. Protein product: CASSPGQGLTYEQYF.